Listed here are 31 T cell receptor beta chains from one sample, sequenced in a study of breast tumors, draining lymph nodes, adjacent tissues. The lymph nodes were axillary draining lymph nodes from breast cancer patients. TCRdb passed the multiplex PCR reads through MiXCR, listing each CDR3 protein once. In the table there are hundreds of thousands of distinct CDR3 sequences, less than 40% of which are singletons. Sequenced sample: axillary lymph node tissue. The origin of the receptors is a female donor with breast cancer. Some clones in this sample may be carry-over from other donors' samples.

Ten or more counts support this clonotype. The rearrangement joins TRBV7-9 to TRBJ2-1; TRBD2 matches 7 bases. This CDR3 spans 17 amino acids. From germline, CDR1 is SEHNR and CDR2 FQNEAQ (reference sequence). J was trimmed by 3 bases and V by 4 bases; bases with no gene match: 12. The CDR3 is CASSSPAGGSYYNEQFF. The DNA of the CDR3 is TGTGCCAGCAGCTCCCCGGCCGGCGGGAGCTACTACAATGAGCAGTTCTTC.

This clonotype appeared many times. The CDR3 sequence is CASSVPRTSGMQETQYF. The CDR3 DNA reads as TGTGCCAGTAGTGTGCCGAGGACTAGCGGGATGCAAGAGACCCAGTACTTC. V usage is TRBV19 and J usage is TRBJ2-5; 12 nucleotides match TRBD2. CDR3 length: 17 amino acids. V gave up 5 bases and J gave up 2 bases; unmatched junction bases: 9. CDR1 is LNHDA, CDR2 SQIVND, per germline (reference sequence).

This clonotype appeared many times. V is TRBV19 and J is TRBJ1-1; a possible D gene is TRBD1 (6 bases). Trimming cost V 5 bases and J 1 base, with 8 bases left between them. The CDR3 runs 13 residues. The germline V gene has CDR1 LNHDA and CDR2 SQIVND (reference sequence). The CDR3 coding sequence is TGTGCCAGTAGTTTACAGGGGAACACTGAAGCTTTCTTT. Encoded protein: CASSLQGNTEAFF. Complete variable domain (other parts from reference TRBV19 and TRBJ1-1): DGGITQSPKYLFRKEGQNVTLSCEQNLNHDAMYWYRQDPGQGLRLIYYSQIVNDFQKGDIAEGYSVSREKKESFPLTVTSAQKNPTAFYLCASSLQGNTEAFFGQGTRLTVV.

This clonotype has ten or more counts. V is TRBV4-1 and J is TRBJ1-6; D is unclear. V gave up 0 bases and J gave up 9 bases, with 18 bases separating them. CDR1 and CDR2 (germline): MGHRA, YSYEKL. The CDR3 sequence is 17 residues long. The CDR3 DNA follows: TGCGCCAGCAGCCAAGACCAGGCACGAGGAGTGACTTCACCCCTCCACTTT. Its translation is CASSQDQARGVTSPLHF.

This clonotype was seen at least ten times. The V call is TRBV9, the J call TRBJ2-3; TRBD2 agrees at 7 bases. V was clipped by 4 bases and J by 4 bases; unmatched bases: 9. Germline V gene data show CDR1 as SGDLS and CDR2 as YYNGEE. The CDR3 extends over 15 amino acids. This CDR3 reads CASSPVGRVADTQYF. CDR3 DNA sequence: TGTGCCAGCAGCCCAGTGGGGAGGGTGGCAGATACGCAGTATTTT.

The chain uses TRBV30 and TRBJ1-1, with 7 bases that match TRBD1. Germline V gene lookup returns CDR1 GTSNPN and CDR2 SVGIG (reference sequence). V shed 1 base, J shed 1 base, and the junction held 3 bases outside the gene matches. CDR3 length equals 14 residues. The CDR3 region is CAWSEGARNTEAFF. The CDR3, as DNA: TGTGCCTGGAGTGAGGGGGCGAGGAACACTGAAGCTTTCTTT.

This clonotype was counted at least ten times. The chain joins TRBV20-1 to TRBJ2-5; 8 bases map to TRBD2. CDR3 size: 14 residues. Germline assignment: CDR1 DFQATT and CDR2 SNEGSKA (reference sequence). The J segment lost 3 bases and the V segment lost 3 bases, leaving 6 bases of the junction unmatched. The chain's CDR3 is CSARAMGLEETQYF. The DNA for the CDR3 is TGCAGTGCTAGGGCGATGGGACTAGAAGAGACCCAGTACTTC.

The chain links TRBV14 to TRBJ2-6; D tentatively fits TRBD1 or TRBD2 (5 bases each). The CDR3 consists of 15 residues. Germline CDR1 SGHDN, CDR2 FVKESK. The V gene lost 4 bases and the J gene lost 4 bases, with 11 bases spanning the gap. CDR3 loop: CASSRGTGGANVLTF. In DNA, the CDR3 is TGTGCCAGCAGCCGGGGGACGGGAGGGGCCAACGTCCTGACTTTC.

The table lists this clonotype with many counts. This chain uses TRBV6-6 with TRBJ2-3; 13 bases are shared with TRBD2. This CDR3 comprises 17 residues. V lost 8 bases and J lost 0; bases outside the gene matches: 8. CDR1 is MNHNY and CDR2 is SVGAGI in the germline V gene (reference sequence). The CDR3 is CASGMGLAGRSTDTQYF. Here the CDR3 DNA reads TGTGCCAGCGGGATGGGACTAGCGGGACGAAGCACAGATACGCAGTATTTT.

As regards this clonotype: A clone one base away is much larger, so this may be a read error. Lacking the conserved final phenylalanine or tryptophan, this CDR3 likely reflects a read error. The genes are TRBV28 and TRBJ2-7; D might be TRBD2 (6 bases). Germline CDR1 MDHEN, CDR2 SYDVKM. Trimming took off 4 bases at V and 7 bases at J, with 11 bases between the two ends. The length of the CDR3 is 12 residues. In nucleotides, the CDR3 is TGTGCCAGCAGTTCATCCGCGGGGGAGCAGTACCTC. This translates into CASSSSAGEQYL.

This clonotype was seen many times. The rearrangement uses TRBV12-3 or TRBV12-4 and TRBJ1-6; D gene ambiguous. Trimming took off 2 bases at V and 7 bases at J, with 24 bases between the two ends. The CDR3 contains 19 residues. DNA for the CDR3: TGTGCCAGCAGTTTAAATTGGGCAGGAAAGGGCTATTGGAATTCACCCCTCCACTTT. This gives the protein CASSLNWAGKGYWNSPLHF.

In its sample, this clonotype was seen a few times. One base away lies a much larger clone, so this may be a sequencing read error. This sequence joins TRBV12-5 and TRBJ2-2, with 10 bases aligning to TRBD2. The V gene's germline CDR1 is LGHNT and CDR2 FRNRAP. This CDR3 has 15 residues. The V and J ends lost 9 bases and 3 bases, in that order; junction bases with no gene match: 7. CDR3 amino acids: CASWGGTSDTGELFF. CDR3 bases: TGTGCTAGCTGGGGGGGGACTAGCGACACCGGGGAGCTGTTTTTT.

This clonotype occurred a few times. V gene TRBV12-3 or TRBV12-4 combines with J gene TRBJ1-1; D is unresolved. With 7 bases removed from V and 1 base from J, the gap between germline ends came to 16 bases. This CDR3 is built from 15 residues. Here the CDR3 reads CASTLTSAGNTEAFF. CDR3 DNA sequence: TGTGCCAGCACCTTGACCTCGGCGGGGAACACTGAAGCTTTCTTT.

The rearrangement links TRBV4-2 to TRBJ1-6; D is undetermined. CDR1 is LGHNA and CDR2 is YNFKEQ in the germline V gene. V lost 3 bases and J 4 bases, leaving 10 bases between the germline ends. The CDR3 has 15 residues. This CDR3 reads CASSHLAGYNSPLHF. The CDR3 DNA reads as TGTGCCAGCAGCCACTTAGCGGGGTATAATTCACCCCTCCACTTT.

Ten or more counts support this clonotype. The V call is TRBV12-3 or TRBV12-4, the J call TRBJ2-1; D uncertain. Trimming stripped 5 bases from V and 0 bases from J, with 11 bases between. The CDR3 runs to 15 residues. The CDR3 DNA follows: TGTGCCAGCAGTACTGGTCTCAGCTCCTACAATGAGCAGTTCTTC. Its protein product is CASSTGLSSYNEQFF.

With regard to this clonotype: A much larger clone differs from this one at a single base, so this may be a read error. The chain recombines TRBV6-1 with TRBJ2-7; 11 nucleotides line up with TRBD1. Trimming at V came to 5 bases and at J to 3 bases, leaving 9 bases not matched to a gene. The CDR3 loop spans 16 amino acids. The germline V gene encodes CDR1 MNHNS and CDR2 SASEGT. CDR3 sequence reads: CASSQKRGTGGYEQYF. The CDR3 DNA reads as TGTGCCAGCAGTCAAAAGCGAGGGACAGGGGGCTACGAGCAGTACTTC.

Ten or more counts support this clonotype. This chain joins TRBV12-3 or TRBV12-4 and TRBJ2-3, with 8 bases identical to TRBD2. The CDR3 covers 17 residues. The trim removed 6 bases at V and 0 bases at J, leaving 11 bases unmatched. The CDR3 coding sequence is TGTGCCAGCAGCTGGAGCCTCGCTAGCGGGAGCACAGATACGCAGTATTTT. It codes for CASSWSLASGSTDTQYF.

Of note for this clonotype: Because the CDR3's place on the DNA is in doubt, the DNA is left out and the CDR3 is given as listed by TCRdb. V and J are TRBV2 and TRBJ2-2; no check of the table's D call, TRBD1, against the DNA was made. CDR1 SNHLY and CDR2 FYNNEI come from the germline V gene. The CDR3 extends over 21 residues, inclusive of both ends. This chain's CDR3 is CASSEQGYEQYFGPGTGELFF.

Many counts were recorded for this clonotype. The chain uses TRBV7-6 and TRBJ2-2, with 9 bases that match TRBD1. Germline V CDR1 and CDR2: SGHVS, FNYEAQ. This CDR3 spans 17 amino acids. The ends lost 5 bases at V and 4 bases at J; junction bases unmatched: 11. This chain's CDR3 is CASSMNPGQGGTGELFF. The DNA of the CDR3 is TGTGCCAGCAGCATGAATCCGGGACAGGGCGGCACCGGGGAGCTGTTTTTT. The variable domain in full, with the rest retrieved from reference TRBV7-6 and TRBJ2-2, is GAGVSQSPRYKVTKRGQDVALRCDPISGHVSLYWYRQALGQGPEFLTYFNYEAQQDKSGLPNDRFSAERPEGSISTLTIQRTEQRDSAMYRCASSMNPGQGGTGELFFGEGSRLTVL.

This clonotype was counted ten times or more. The chain couples TRBV20-1 to TRBJ2-3; D unclear. V was cut by 6 bases and J by 4 bases, with 17 bases left in between. CDR3 length: 14 amino acids. Germline assignment: CDR1 DFQATT and CDR2 SNEGSKA (reference sequence). The CDR3 sequence is CSASPAVEADTQYF. The CDR3 DNA reads as TGCAGTGCCAGCCCCGCGGTAGAAGCAGATACGCAGTATTTT.

The sample holds many counts of this clonotype. The chain has TRBV4-3 and TRBJ2-5; D gene uncertain. The CDR3 has 13 amino acids. Germline-derived CDR1 and CDR2 are LGHNA and YSLEER. V was cut by 3 bases and J by 5 bases, with 10 bases left in between. The CDR3 here is CASSQGRFETQYF. CDR3 in DNA: TGCGCCAGCAGCCAGGGCAGGTTCGAGACCCAGTACTTC.

The rearrangement links TRBV20-1 to TRBJ2-1; TRBD1 agrees at 9 bases. Trimming cost V 4 bases and J 6 bases; bases outside gene matches: 10. This CDR3 comprises 15 residues. CDR1 is DFQATT and CDR2 is SNEGSKA in the germline V gene (reference sequence). The CDR3 here is CSAKRTGEGSNEQFF. CDR3 nucleotides: TGCAGTGCTAAACGGACAGGGGAGGGTTCCAATGAGCAGTTCTTC.

This CDR3 reads CASSQIEREETQYF. In DNA, the CDR3 is TGTGCCAGCAGCCAGATAGAGCGGGAGGAGACCCAGTACTTC. The V call is TRBV7-3, the J call TRBJ2-5, with 8 bases that match TRBD2. J gave up 5 bases and V 5 bases, and 7 bases lay outside the gene matches. CDR1 is SGHTA, CDR2 FQGTGA, per germline. CDR3 length: 14 residues.

Details on this clonotype: A much larger clone is a single base away; this may be a read error. The V gene is TRBV30, the J gene TRBJ1-5, with TRBD1 as a possible D gene (5 bases). Looked up from germline, CDR1 is GTSNPN and CDR2 is SVGIG (reference sequence). The CDR3 totals 14 residues. In DNA, the CDR3 is TGTGCCTGGAGTGTAGCAGGGCATAATCAGCTCCAGCATTTT. This codes for CAWSVAGHNQLQHF.

This clonotype was found many times. This chain uses TRBV3-1 with TRBJ2-7; 11 bases agree with TRBD2. The CDR3 sequence is 17 residues long. Germline loops: CDR1 LGHDT, CDR2 YNNKEL (reference sequence). The V and J ends lost 1 base and 3 bases, in that order; junction bases with no gene match: 8. The CDR3 DNA sequence: TGTGCCAGCAGCCAAGGTTCCCTACTAGCGGGAGTCTACGAGCAGTACTTC. It is translated as CASSQGSLLAGVYEQYF.

This clonotype came up many times. The chain carries TRBV2 and TRBJ2-3; D might be TRBD2 (6 bases). Per germline, CDR1 SNHLY and CDR2 FYNNEI. The CDR3 runs to 14 residues. The ends were cut back, 3 bases at V and 1 base at J, with 8 bases in the middle. DNA of the CDR3: TGTGCCAGCAGTGAGTCTAGCGGCACAGATACGCAGTATTTT. Protein: CASSESSGTDTQYF.

The V call is TRBV11-2, the J call TRBJ2-2, with a possible D match to TRBD1 (7 bases). The CDR3 length is 15 residues. Deletions cut 1 base from V and 8 bases from J, with 14 bases between. Germline V gene sequence: CDR1 SGHAT, CDR2 FQNNGV. CDR3 bases: TGTGCCAGCAGCTTAGGAGGAGGGGGCCGAGGGGAGCTGTTTTTT. Residues: CASSLGGGGRGELFF. The variable domain in full, with the rest retrieved from reference TRBV11-2 and TRBJ2-2, is EAGVAQSPRYKIIEKRQSVAFWCNPISGHATLYWYQQILGQGPKLLIQFQNNGVVDDSQLPKDRFSAERLKGVDSTLKIQPAKLEDSAVYLCASSLGGGGRGELFFGEGSRLTVL.

To note about this clonotype: One base away lies a much larger clone, so this may be a sequencing read error. The chain has TRBV19 and TRBJ2-7; 10 bases are shared with TRBD2. The CDR3 runs 16 residues. CDR1 is LNHDA and CDR2 is SQIVND in the germline V gene (reference sequence). The CDR3 here is CASSPVASGRLNERYF. The CDR3 nucleotides are TGTGCCAGTAGTCCTGTGGCTAGCGGGAGACTCAACGAGCGGTACTTC.

The table lists this clonotype with many counts. This rearrangement joins TRBV6-7 to TRBJ2-7; 9 positions match TRBD1. TRBV6-7 carries the ORF label, with uncertain function. This CDR3 spans 16 amino acids. Germline trimming cut 4 bases from V and 5 bases from J; bases unmatched to any gene: 12. The CDR3, as DNA: TGTGCCAGCAGTTCGCCGGGACAGGGTATGAAAGACGAGCAGTACTTC. This gives the protein CASSSPGQGMKDEQYF.

The chain combines TRBV5-1 with TRBJ1-5, with a possible D match to TRBD1 (6 bases). The V end lost 0 bases, the J end lost 4 bases, and 11 bases lay between the germline ends. The CDR3 runs to 15 residues. Germline assignment: CDR1 SGHRS and CDR2 YFSETQ. The CDR3 loop reads CASSLEGTPNQPQHF. CDR3 nucleotides: TGCGCCAGCAGCTTGGAAGGGACACCAAATCAGCCCCAGCATTTT.

There are many counts of this clonotype. The chain is built from TRBV18 and TRBJ2-7; TRBD1 is a possible D gene (6 bases). The CDR3 extends over 13 amino acids. The V gene lost 2 bases and the J gene lost 7 bases, with 12 bases spanning the gap. The germline V gene encodes CDR1 KGHSH and CDR2 LQKENI. In DNA form, the CDR3 reads TGTGCCAGCTCACCAGTACAGGGATCGGAGCAGTACTTC. It codes for CASSPVQGSEQYF.